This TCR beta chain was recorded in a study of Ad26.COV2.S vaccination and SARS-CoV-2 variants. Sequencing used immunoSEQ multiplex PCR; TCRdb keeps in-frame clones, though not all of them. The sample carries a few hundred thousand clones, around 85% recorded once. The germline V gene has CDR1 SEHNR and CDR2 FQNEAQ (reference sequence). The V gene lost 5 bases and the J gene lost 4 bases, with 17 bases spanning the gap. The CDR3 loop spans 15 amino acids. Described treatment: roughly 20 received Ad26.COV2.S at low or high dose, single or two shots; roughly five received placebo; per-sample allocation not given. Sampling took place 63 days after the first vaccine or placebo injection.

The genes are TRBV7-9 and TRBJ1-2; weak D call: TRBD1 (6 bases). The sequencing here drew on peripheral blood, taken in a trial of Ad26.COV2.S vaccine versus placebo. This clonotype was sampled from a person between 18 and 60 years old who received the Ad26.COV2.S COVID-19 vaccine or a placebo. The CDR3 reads CASSPGWGRGYGYTF. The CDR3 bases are TGTGCCAGCAGCCCAGGCTGGGGGCGCGGCTATGGCTACACCTTC.